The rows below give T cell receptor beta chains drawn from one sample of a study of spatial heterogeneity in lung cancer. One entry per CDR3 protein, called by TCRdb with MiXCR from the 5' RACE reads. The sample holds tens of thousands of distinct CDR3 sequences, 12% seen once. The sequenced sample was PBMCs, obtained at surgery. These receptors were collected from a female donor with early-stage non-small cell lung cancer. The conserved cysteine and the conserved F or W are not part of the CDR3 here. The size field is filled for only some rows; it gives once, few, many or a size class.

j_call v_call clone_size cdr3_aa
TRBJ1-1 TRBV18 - ASSIQGENTEAF
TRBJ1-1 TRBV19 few ASSITGVGEAF
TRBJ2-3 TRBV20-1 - SAPGLEVIGYAQY
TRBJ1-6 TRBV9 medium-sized ASSPEWTGGPLH
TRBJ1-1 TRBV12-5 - ASGLVLILDRGKNTEAF
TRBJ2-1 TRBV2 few ASSARLAGGPGFNEQF
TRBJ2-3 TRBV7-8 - ASTLQGAPDTQY
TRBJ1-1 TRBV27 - ASSLEANTEAF
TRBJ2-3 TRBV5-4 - ASSFPVGSGEADTQY
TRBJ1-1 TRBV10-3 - AISEQDTEAF
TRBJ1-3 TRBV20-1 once SARWTGAGNTIY
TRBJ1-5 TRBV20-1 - SARDFARLNQPQH
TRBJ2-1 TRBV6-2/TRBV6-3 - ASREGARNEQF
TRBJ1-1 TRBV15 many ATSREAGSAEAF
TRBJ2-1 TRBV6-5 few ASSYSGGQNEQF
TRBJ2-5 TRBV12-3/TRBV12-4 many ASSFRAGETQY
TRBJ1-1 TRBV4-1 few ASSQSGGGGTEAF
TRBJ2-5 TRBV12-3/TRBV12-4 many ASSFPGAETQY
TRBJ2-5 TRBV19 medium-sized ASSVDHGETQY
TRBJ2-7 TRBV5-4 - ASSSTGSGYEQY
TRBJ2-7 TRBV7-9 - ASSPHARVEQY
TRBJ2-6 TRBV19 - ASAPGNSGANVLT
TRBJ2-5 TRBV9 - ASSVGQFQETQY
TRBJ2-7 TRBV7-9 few ASSLFRFEQY
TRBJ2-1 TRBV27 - ASTTAVYNEQF
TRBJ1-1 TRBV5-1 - ASSLDSANTEAF
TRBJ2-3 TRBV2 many ASSEARGSGTQY
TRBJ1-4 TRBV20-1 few SATDRVEKLF
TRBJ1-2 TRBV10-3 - ATRGEATIYGYT
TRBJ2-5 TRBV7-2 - ASSLGMGQETQY